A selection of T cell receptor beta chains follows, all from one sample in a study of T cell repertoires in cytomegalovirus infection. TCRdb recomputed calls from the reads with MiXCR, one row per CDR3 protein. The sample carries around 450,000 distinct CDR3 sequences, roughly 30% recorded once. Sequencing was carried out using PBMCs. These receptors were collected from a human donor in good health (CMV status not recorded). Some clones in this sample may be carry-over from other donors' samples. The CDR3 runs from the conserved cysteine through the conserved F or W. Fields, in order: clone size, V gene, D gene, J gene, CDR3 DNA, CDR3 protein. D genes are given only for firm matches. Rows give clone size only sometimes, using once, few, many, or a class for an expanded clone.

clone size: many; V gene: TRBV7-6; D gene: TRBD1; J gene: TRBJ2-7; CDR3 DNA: TGTGCCAGCAGCTTAGTCACGACAGGGGCCGAGCAGTACTTC; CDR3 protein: CASSLVTTGAEQYF
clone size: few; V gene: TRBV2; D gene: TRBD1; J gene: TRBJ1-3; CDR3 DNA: TGTGCCAGCAGCGGGGTGGACAGGGGGATCTCTGGAAACACCATATATTTT; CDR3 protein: CASSGVDRGISGNTIYF
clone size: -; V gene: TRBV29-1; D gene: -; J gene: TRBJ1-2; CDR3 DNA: TGCAGCGTTGAAGGAGTGGACTATGGCTACACCTTC; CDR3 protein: CSVEGVDYGYTF
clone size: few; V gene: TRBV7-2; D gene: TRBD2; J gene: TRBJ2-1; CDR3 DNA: TGTGCCAGCAGCTTAGATTATGGGGGGACTAAAGGTAATGAGCAGTTCTTC; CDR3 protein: CASSLDYGGTKGNEQFF
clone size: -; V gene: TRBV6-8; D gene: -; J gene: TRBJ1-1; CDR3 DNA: TGTGCCAGCAGTTACTCAAGGGCGAACACTGAAGCTTTCTTT; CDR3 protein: CASSYSRANTEAFF
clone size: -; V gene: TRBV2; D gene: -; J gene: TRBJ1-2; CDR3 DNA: TGTGCCTCTGGAGGGGGCTACACCTTC; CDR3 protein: CASGGGYTF
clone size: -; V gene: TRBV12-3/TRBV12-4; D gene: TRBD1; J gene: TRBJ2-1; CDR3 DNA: TGTGCCAGCAGGGACAGGCACTTTACCAATGAGCAGTTCTTC; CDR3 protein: CASRDRHFTNEQFF
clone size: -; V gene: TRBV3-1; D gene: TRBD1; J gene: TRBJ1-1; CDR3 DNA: TGTGCCAGCCTCCCCAGGGACAGAAAAAACACTGAAGCTTTCTTT; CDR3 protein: CASLPRDRKNTEAFF
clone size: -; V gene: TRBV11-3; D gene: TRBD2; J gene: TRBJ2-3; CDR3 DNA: TGTGCCAGCAGCTTGACTAGCGGGGCCTCTTTAGATACGCAGTATTTT; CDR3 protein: CASSLTSGASLDTQYF
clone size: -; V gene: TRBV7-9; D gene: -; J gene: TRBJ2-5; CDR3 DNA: TGTGCCAGCAGCTTAGGCCAGACACCCCAAGAGACCCAGTACTTC; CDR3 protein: CASSLGQTPQETQYF
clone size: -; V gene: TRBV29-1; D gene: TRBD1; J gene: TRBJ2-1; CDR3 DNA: TGCAGCGTGATGGGACAGGGGGCATACAATGAGCAGTTCTTC; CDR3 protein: CSVMGQGAYNEQFF
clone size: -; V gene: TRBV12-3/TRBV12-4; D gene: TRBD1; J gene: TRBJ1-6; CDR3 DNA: TGTGCCAGCAGCACCGGGACAGAGAATTCACCCCTCCACTTT; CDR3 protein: CASSTGTENSPLHF
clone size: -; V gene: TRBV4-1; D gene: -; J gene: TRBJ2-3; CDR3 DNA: TGCGCCAGCAGCTCTAACTTCGGGGCGGGGGCCCCGCCAGATACGCAGTATTTT; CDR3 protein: CASSSNFGAGAPPDTQYF
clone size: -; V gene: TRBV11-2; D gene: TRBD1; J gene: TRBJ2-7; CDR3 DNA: TGTGCCAGCAGATCAACCGGGACAGGAGGCTCCTACGAGCAGTACTTC; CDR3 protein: CASRSTGTGGSYEQYF
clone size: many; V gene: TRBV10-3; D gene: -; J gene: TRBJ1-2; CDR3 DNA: TGTGCCATCAGTGAAGGGGACATGAGGGAACGTGGTGGCTACACCTTC; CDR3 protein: CAISEGDMRERGGYTF
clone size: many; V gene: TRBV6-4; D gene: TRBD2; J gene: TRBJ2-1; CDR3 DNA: TGTGCCAGCAGTCCCGGACTAGCGGGGGGCAATGAGCAGTTCTTC; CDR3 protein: CASSPGLAGGNEQFF
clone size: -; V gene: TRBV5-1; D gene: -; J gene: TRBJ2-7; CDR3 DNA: TGCGCCAGCAGCCAGGCGGGGGCAAGTAACGAGCAGTACTTC; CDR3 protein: CASSQAGASNEQYF
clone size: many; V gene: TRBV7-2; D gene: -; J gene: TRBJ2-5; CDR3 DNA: TGTGCCAGCAGCTTAGGGTACTTAGAGACCCAGTACTTC; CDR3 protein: CASSLGYLETQYF
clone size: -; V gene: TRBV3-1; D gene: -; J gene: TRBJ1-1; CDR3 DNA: TGTGCCAGCAGCCAAGAGGCAGGGCGGAACACTGAAGCTTTCTTT; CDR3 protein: CASSQEAGRNTEAFF